A selection of T cell receptor beta chains follows, all from one sample in a study of a mutant IDH1 vaccine in newly diagnosed glioma. The table came from immunoSEQ multiplex PCR; TCRdb's copy has only in-frame clones and leaves some out. The repertoire holds roughly 57,000 clones, with 89% as singletons. Antigen specificity for these receptors is unknown. The sequences come from PBMCs, collected from a glioma patient whose treatment included an IDH1 peptide vaccine. All receptors derive from a man aged 40-49 years with glioma. Each CDR3 is given with its conserved first and last residue. A D gene is named only where the DNA matches it firmly.

.	TRBV1	TRBJ2-7	TGCACCAGCAGCCAAGCTCCTCCCCCCTACGAGCAGTACTTC	CTSSQAPPPYEQYF
TRBD1	TRBV6-1	TRBJ1-5	TGTGCCAGCAGTACGACAGGGTTGGATCAGCCCCAGCATTTT	CASSTTGLDQPQHF
TRBD1	TRBV5-1	TRBJ2-2	TGCGCCAGCAGCCCTCGGACAGGGGACACCGGGGAGCTGTTTTTT	CASSPRTGDTGELFF
TRBD1	TRBV7-7	TRBJ2-3	TGTGCCAGCAGCTTAACGCAGGGGGCAACAGATACGCAGTATTTT	CASSLTQGATDTQYF
.	TRBV7-9	TRBJ2-5	TGTGCCAGCAGGTCAGGAGAGACCCAGTACTTC	CASRSGETQYF
.	TRBV28	TRBJ2-2	TGTGCCAGCTCAGGGGGGAAGAACACCGGGGAGCTGTTTTTT	CASSGGKNTGELFF
.	TRBV21-1	TRBJ1-1	TGTGCCAGCAGCCGGGACACCCGGGCGGGGACTGAAGCTTTCTTT	CASSRDTRAGTEAFF
TRBD1	TRBV4-1	TRBJ1-5	TGCGCCAGCAGCCCAAGGGCCGGGACAGAGGACGAGCTTAGCAATCAGCCCCAGCATTTT	CASSPRAGTEDELSNQPQHF
.	TRBV18	TRBJ1-1	TGTGCCAGCTCAAACCAAGGAGCTACGACTGAAGCTTTCTTT	CASSNQGATTEAFF
.	TRBV5-6	TRBJ1-4	TGTGCCAGCAGCTTTAACCCCCCGGGAGAAAAACTGTTTTTT	CASSFNPPGEKLFF
.	TRBV4-3	TRBJ1-4	TGCGCCAGCAGCCAAGAGCGGTCTGCAACTAATGAAAAACTGTTTTTT	CASSQERSATNEKLFF
TRBD2	TRBV5-1	TRBJ2-5	TGCGCCAGCAGCTTTGGGGGAGGGCAGGAGACCCAGTACTTC	CASSFGGGQETQYF
TRBD2	TRBV7-6	TRBJ2-1	TGTGCCAGCAGCTTTAGGGTAGTAGCGGGTAGGAATGAGCAGTTCTTC	CASSFRVVAGRNEQFF